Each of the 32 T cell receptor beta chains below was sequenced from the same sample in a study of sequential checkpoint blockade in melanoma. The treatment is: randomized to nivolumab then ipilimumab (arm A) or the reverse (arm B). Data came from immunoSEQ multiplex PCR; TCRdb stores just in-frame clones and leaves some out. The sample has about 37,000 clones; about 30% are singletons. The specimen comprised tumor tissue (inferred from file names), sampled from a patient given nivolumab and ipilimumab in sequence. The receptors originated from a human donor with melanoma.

Here the CDR3 DNA reads TGTGCCAGTAGTCCTCAGACAGGGGCAGGCACAGATACGCAGTATTTT. This encodes CASSPQTGAGTDTQYF. V and J are TRBV19 and TRBJ2-3; the match to TRBD1 covers 8 bases. CDR1 is LNHDA, CDR2 SQIVND, per germline (reference sequence). V dropped 5 bases and J dropped 1; count of bases not matched to a gene: 8. The length of the CDR3 is 16 residues.

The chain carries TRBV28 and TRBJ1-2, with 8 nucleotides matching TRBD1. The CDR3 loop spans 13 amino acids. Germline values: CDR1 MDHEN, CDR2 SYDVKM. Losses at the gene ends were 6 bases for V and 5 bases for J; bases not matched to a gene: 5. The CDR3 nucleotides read TGTGCCAGCAGGGACAGGGATCTTTATGGCTACACCTTC. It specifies CASRDRDLYGYTF.

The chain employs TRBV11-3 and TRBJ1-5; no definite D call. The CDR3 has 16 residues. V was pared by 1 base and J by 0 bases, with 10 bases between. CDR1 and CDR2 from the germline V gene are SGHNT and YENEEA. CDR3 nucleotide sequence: TGTGCCAGCAGCTTAGTTGAGAAAACTAGCAATCAGCCCCAGCATTTT. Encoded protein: CASSLVEKTSNQPQHF.

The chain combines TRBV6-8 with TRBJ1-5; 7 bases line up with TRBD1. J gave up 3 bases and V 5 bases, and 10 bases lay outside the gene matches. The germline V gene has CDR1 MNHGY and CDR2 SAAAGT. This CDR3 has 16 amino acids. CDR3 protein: CASSRMAGQPNQPQHF. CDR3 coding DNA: TGTGCCAGCAGTCGGATGGCGGGACAGCCCAATCAGCCCCAGCATTTT.

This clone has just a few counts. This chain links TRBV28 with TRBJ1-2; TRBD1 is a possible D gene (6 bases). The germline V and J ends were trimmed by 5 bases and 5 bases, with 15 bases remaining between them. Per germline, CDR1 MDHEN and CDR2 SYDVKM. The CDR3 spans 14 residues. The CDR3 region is CASSIRDIGYGYTF. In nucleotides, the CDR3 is TGTGCCAGCAGTATTAGGGACATTGGATATGGCTACACCTTC.

This CDR3 reads CASSNDGANTEAFF. The CDR3 bases are TGTGCCAGCAGCAACGACGGGGCGAACACTGAAGCTTTCTTT. The genes are TRBV6-8 and TRBJ1-1; D is possibly TRBD1 (5 bases). Germline V CDR1 and CDR2: MNHGY, SAAAGT. The CDR3 totals 14 residues. The V gene lost 6 bases and the J gene lost 1 base, with 12 bases spanning the gap.

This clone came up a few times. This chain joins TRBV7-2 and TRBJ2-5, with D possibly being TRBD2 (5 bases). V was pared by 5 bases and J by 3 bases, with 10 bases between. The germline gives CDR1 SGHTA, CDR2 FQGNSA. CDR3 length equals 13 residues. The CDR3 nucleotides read TGTGCCAGCAGCGAGGGTCGGGAAGAGACCCAGTACTTC. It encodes CASSEGREETQYF.

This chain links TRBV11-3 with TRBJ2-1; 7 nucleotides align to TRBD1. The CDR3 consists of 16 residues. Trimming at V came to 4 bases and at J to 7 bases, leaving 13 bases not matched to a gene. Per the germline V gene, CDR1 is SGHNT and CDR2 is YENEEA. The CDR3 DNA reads TGTGCCAGCAGCTCTTCAGTGGGACAGAGAGTTAATGAGCAGTTCTTC. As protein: CASSSSVGQRVNEQFF.

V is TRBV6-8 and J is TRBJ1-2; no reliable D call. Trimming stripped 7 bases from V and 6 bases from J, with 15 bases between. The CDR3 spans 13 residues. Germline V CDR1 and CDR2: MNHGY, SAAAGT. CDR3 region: CASNRPSYDGYTF. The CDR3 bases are TGTGCCAGCAACCGACCATCGTATGATGGCTACACCTTC.

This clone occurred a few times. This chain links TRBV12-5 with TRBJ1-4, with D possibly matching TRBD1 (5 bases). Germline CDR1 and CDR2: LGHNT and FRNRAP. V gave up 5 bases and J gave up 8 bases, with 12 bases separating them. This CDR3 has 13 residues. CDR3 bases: TGTGCTAGTGGTATACCGCGGACAGAAAAACTGTTTTTT. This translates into CASGIPRTEKLFF.

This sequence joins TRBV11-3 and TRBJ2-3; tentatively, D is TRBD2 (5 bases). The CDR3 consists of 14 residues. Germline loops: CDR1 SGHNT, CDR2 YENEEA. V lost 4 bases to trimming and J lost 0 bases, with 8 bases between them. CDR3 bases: TGTGCCAGCAGCTCGTCTAGCAGCACAGATACGCAGTATTTT. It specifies CASSSSSSTDTQYF.

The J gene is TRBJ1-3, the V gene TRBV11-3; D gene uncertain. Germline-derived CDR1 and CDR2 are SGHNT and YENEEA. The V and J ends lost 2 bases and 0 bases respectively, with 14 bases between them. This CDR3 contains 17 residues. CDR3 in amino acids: CASSLPVGGLSGNTIYF. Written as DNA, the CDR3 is TGTGCCAGCAGCTTACCAGTCGGTGGCCTCTCTGGAAACACCATATATTTT.

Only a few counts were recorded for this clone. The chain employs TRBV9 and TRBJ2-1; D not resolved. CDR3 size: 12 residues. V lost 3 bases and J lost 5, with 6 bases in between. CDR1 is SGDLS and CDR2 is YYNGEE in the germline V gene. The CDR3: CASSARDNEQFF. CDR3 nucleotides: TGTGCCAGCAGCGCCCGGGACAATGAGCAGTTCTTC.

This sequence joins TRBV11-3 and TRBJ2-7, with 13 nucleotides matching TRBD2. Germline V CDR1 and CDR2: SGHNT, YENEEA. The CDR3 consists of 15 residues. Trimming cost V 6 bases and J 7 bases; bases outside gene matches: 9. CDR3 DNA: TGTGCCAGCAGTGATAGACTAGCGGGAGGCAGTGAGCAGTACTTC. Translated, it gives CASSDRLAGGSEQYF.

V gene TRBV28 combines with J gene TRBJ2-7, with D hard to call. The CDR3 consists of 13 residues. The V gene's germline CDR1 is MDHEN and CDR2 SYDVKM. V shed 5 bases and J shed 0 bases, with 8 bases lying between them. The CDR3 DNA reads TGTGCCAGCAGTAGTGCCCTCTCCTACGAGCAGTACTTC. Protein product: CASSSALSYEQYF.

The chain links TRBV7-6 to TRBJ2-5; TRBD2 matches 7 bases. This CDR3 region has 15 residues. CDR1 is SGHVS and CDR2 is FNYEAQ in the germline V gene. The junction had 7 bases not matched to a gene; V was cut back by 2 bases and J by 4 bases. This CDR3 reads CASSLNRLAGETQYF. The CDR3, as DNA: TGTGCCAGCAGCTTAAATAGACTAGCTGGAGAGACCCAGTACTTC.

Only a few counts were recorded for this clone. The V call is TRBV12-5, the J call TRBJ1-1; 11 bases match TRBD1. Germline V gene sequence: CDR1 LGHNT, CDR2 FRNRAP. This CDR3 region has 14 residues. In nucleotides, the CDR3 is TGTGCCAGCACCAAAGGACAGGGGGCCACTGAAGCTTTCTTT. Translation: CASTKGQGATEAFF. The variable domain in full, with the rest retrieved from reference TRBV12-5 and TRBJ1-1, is DARVTQTPRHKVTEMGQEVTMRCQPILGHNTVFWYRQTMMQGLELLAYFRNRAPLDDSGMPKDRFSAEMPDATLATLKIQPSEPRDSAVYFCASTKGQGATEAFFGQGTRLTVV.

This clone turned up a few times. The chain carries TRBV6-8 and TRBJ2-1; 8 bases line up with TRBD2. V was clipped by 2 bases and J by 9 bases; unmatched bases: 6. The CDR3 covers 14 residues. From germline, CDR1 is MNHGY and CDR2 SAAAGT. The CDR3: CASSYLAGGTEQFF. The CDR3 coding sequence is TGTGCCAGCAGTTACCTTGCGGGGGGTACTGAGCAGTTCTTC.

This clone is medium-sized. The CDR3 sequence: CSVVQTNTEAFF. CDR3 sequence (DNA): TGCAGCGTTGTCCAGACGAACACTGAAGCTTTCTTT. The chain combines TRBV29-1 with TRBJ1-1; D gene uncertain. Germline V CDR1 and CDR2: SQVTM, ANQGSEA. Trimming shortened V by 4 bases and J by 1 base, and 7 bases separated the two germline ends. The CDR3 is 12 amino acids.

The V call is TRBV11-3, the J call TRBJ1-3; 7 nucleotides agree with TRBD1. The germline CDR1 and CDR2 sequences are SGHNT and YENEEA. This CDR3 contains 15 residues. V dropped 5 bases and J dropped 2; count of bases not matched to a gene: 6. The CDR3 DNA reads TGTGCCAGCAGCCCCCACAGGGGCCCTGGAAACACCATATATTTT. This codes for CASSPHRGPGNTIYF.

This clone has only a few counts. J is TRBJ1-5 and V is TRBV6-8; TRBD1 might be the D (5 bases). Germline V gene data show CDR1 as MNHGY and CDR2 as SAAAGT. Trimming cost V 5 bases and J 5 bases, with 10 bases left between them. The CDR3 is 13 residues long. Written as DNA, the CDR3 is TGTGCCAGCAGTGATCCGGGACATCAGCCCCAGCATTTT. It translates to CASSDPGHQPQHF.

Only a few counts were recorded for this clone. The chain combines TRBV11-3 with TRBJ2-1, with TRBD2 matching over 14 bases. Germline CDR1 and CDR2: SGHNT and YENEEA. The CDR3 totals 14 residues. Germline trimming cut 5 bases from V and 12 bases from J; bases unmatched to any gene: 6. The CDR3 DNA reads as TGTGCCAGCAGCCCCGGGACTAGCGGGAGCAGGCAGTTCTTC. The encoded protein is CASSPGTSGSRQFF. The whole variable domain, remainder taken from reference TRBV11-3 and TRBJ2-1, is EAGVVQSPRYKIIEKKQPVAFWCNPISGHNTLYWYLQNLGQGPELLIRYENEEAVDDSQLPKDRFSAERLKGVDSTLKIQPAELGDSAVYLCASSPGTSGSRQFFGPGTRLTVL.

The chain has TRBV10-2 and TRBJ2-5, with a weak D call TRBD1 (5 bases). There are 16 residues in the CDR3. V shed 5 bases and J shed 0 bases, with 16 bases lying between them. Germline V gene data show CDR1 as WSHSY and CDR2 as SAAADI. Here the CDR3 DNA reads TGCGCCAGCAGTCGACGGACACTCGCGTACCAAGAGACCCAGTACTTC. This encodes CASSRRTLAYQETQYF.

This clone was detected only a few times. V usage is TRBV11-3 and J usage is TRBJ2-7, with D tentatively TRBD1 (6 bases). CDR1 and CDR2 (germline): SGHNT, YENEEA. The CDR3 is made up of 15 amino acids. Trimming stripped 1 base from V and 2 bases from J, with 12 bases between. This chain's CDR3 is CASSLVEDSTYEQYF. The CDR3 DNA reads TGTGCCAGCAGCTTAGTCGAGGACAGTACCTACGAGCAGTACTTC.

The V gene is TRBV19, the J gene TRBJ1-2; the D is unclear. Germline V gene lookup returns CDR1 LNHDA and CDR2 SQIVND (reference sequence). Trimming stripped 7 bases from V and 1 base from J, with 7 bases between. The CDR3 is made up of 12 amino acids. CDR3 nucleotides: TGTGCCAGTACGGGCCGTAACTATGGCTACACCTTC. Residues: CASTGRNYGYTF. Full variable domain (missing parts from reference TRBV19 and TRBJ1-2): DGGITQSPKYLFRKEGQNVTLSCEQNLNHDAMYWYRQDPGQGLRLIYYSQIVNDFQKGDIAEGYSVSREKKESFPLTVTSAQKNPTAFYLCASTGRNYGYTFGSGTRLTVV.

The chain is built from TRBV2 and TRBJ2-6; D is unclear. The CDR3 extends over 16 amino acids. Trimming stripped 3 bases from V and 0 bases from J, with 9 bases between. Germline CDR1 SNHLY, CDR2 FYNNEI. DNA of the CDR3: TGTGCCAGCAGTGATTTGATTTTCTCTGGGGCCAACGTCCTGACTTTC. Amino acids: CASSDLIFSGANVLTF.

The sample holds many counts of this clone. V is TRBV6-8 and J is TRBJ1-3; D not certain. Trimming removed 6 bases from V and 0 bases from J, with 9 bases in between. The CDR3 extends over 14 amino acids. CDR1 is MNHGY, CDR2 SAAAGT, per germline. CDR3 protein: CASRAKDSGNTIYF. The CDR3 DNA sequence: TGTGCCAGCAGGGCGAAGGACTCTGGAAACACCATATATTTT.

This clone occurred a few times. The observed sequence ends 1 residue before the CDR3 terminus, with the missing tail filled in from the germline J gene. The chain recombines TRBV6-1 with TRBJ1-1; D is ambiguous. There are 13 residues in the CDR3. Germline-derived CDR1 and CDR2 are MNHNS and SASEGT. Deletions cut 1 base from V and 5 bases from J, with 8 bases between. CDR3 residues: CASSEGLVTEAFF. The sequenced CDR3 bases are TGTGCCAGCAGTGAAGGTCTTGTGACTGAAGCTTTC.

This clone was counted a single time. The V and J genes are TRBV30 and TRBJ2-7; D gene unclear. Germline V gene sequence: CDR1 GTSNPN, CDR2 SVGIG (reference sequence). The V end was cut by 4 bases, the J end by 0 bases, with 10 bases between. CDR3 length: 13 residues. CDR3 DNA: TGTGCCTGGAATTACGGTTACTCCTACGAGCAGTACTTC. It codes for CAWNYGYSYEQYF.

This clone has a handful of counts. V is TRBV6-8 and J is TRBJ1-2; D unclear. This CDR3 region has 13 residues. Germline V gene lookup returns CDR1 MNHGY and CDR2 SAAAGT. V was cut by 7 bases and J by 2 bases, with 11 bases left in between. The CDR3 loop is CASTEAGNYGYTF. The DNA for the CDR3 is TGTGCCAGCACCGAGGCTGGAAACTATGGCTACACCTTC.

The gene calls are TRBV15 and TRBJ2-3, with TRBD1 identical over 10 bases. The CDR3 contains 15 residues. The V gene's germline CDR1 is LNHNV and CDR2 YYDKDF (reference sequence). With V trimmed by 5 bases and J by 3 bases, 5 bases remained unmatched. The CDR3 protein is CATSGQDRGTDTQYF. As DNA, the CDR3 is TGTGCCACCAGCGGACAGGACAGGGGGACAGATACGCAGTATTTT.

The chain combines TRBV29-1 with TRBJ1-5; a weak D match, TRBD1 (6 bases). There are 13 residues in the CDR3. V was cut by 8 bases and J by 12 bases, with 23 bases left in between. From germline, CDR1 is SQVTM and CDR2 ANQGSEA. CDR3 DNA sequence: TGCAGCTCCCTCGGGGGACACCCCGGGGTCCAGCATTTT. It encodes CSSLGGHPGVQHF.